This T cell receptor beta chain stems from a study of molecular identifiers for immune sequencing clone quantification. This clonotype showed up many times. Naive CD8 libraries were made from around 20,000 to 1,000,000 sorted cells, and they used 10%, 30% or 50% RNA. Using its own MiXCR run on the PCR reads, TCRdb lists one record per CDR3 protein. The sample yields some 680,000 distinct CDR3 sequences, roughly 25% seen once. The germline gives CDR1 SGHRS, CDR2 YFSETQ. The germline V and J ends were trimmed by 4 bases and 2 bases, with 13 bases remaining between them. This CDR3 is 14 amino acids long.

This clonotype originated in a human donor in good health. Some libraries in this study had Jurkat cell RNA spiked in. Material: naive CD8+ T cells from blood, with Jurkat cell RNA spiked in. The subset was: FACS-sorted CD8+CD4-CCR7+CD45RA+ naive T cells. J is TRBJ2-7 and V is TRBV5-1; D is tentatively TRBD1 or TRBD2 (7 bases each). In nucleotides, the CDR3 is TGCGCCAGCAGCCCAGGGGGGGCCACCTACGAGCAGTACTTC. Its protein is CASSPGGATYEQYF.